The 24 T cell receptor beta chains reported below all come from one sample, sequenced in a study of blood T cell repertoires in COVID-19. The assay was immunoSEQ multiplex PCR, and TCRdb's table has in-frame clones only and misses some. The profile shows hundreds of thousands of clones, roughly 83% of them singletons. The specimen was PBMCs or T cells enriched from blood (not recorded which). The origin of the receptors is a woman aged 50 to 60 who had recovered from COVID-19.

This clone was seen a few times. The rearrangement links TRBV18 to TRBJ1-1, with 7 bases matching TRBD1. After removal of 3 bases from V and 10 bases from J, the junction contained 5 bases not matched to a gene. Germline CDR1 reads KGHSH; CDR2 reads LQKENI. There are 12 residues in the CDR3. In nucleotides, the CDR3 is TGTGCCAGCTCACCGAACAGGGGTCGAGCTTTCTTT. This gives the protein CASSPNRGRAFF. Combining the CDR3 with reference TRBV18 and TRBJ1-1 gives the whole variable domain NAGVMQNPRHLVRRRGQEARLRCSPMKGHSHVYWYRQLPEEGLKFMVYLQKENIIDESGMPKERFSAEFPKEGPSILRIQQVVRGDSAAYFCASSPNRGRAFFGQGTRLTVV.

The rearrangement joins TRBV10-3 to TRBJ1-1; 8 bases map to TRBD1. Germline trimming cut 2 bases from V and 2 bases from J; bases unmatched to any gene: 4. Germline CDR1 and CDR2: ENHRY and SYGVKD. This CDR3 has 15 residues. In DNA, the CDR3 is TGTGCCATCAGTGAGGACAGGGGACGAAACACTGAAGCTTTCTTT. Translated: CAISEDRGRNTEAFF.

J is TRBJ2-1 and V is TRBV30; D might be TRBD2 (5 bases). V lost 4 bases to trimming and J lost 7 bases, with 11 bases between them. Per germline, CDR1 GTSNPN and CDR2 SVGIG (reference sequence). The CDR3 runs to 12 residues. This CDR3 is CAWTTPGNEQFF. The CDR3 DNA reads as TGTGCCTGGACAACTCCGGGGAATGAGCAGTTCTTC.

CDR3 bases: TGTGCCAGCAGCTTTTGGACACTCACAACTAGCACAGATACGCAGTATTTT. This encodes CASSFWTLTTSTDTQYF. The genes are TRBV7-9 and TRBJ2-3; D is perhaps TRBD1 (5 bases). Trimming took off 3 bases at V and 0 bases at J, with 16 bases between the two ends. Germline V gives CDR1 SEHNR, CDR2 FQNEAQ (reference sequence). The CDR3 has 17 amino acids.

The CDR3 DNA reads TGTGCCAGCAGCCAACTGGGTTCCGGCGGAGGAAACACCATATATTTT. Encoded protein: CASSQLGSGGGNTIYF. This chain joins TRBV14 and TRBJ1-3; D not resolved. The CDR3 is made up of 16 amino acids. Trimming took off 2 bases at V and 4 bases at J, with 15 bases between the two ends. Germline V gene data show CDR1 as SGHDN and CDR2 as FVKESK.

V usage is TRBV5-1 and J usage is TRBJ1-3; 7 bases are shared with TRBD1. Germline-derived CDR1 and CDR2 are SGHRS and YFSETQ. There are 16 residues in the CDR3. Trimming at V came to 4 bases and at J to 0 bases, leaving 7 bases not matched to a gene. CDR3 sequence: CASSNIPGGSGNTIYF. Written as DNA, the CDR3 is TGCGCCAGCAGCAATATCCCAGGGGGCTCTGGAAACACCATATATTTT.

This chain joins TRBV7-2 and TRBJ2-5, with TRBD2 matching 8 bases. Looked up from germline, CDR1 is SGHTA and CDR2 is FQGNSA. This CDR3 spans 14 amino acids. Trimming cost V 5 bases and J 6 bases; bases outside gene matches: 8. The CDR3 DNA sequence: TGTGCCAGCAGCACTAGCGGACTTGGAAAGACCCAGTACTTC. As protein: CASSTSGLGKTQYF.

The CDR3 spells CATSRDRGADYGYTF. As DNA, the CDR3 is TGTGCCACCAGCAGAGATCGGGGTGCGGACTATGGCTACACCTTC. The chain employs TRBV15 and TRBJ1-2; D unresolved. The CDR3 totals 15 residues. Per germline, CDR1 LNHNV and CDR2 YYDKDF (reference sequence). Deletions cut 0 bases from V and 3 bases from J, with 11 bases between.

The V gene is TRBV19, the J gene TRBJ2-3; the match to TRBD2 covers 7 bases. This CDR3 is built from 15 residues. CDR1 and CDR2 from the germline V gene are LNHDA and SQIVND (reference sequence). Trimming cost V 1 base and J 4 bases; bases outside gene matches: 5. The CDR3 protein is CASSIAGAGADTQYF. As DNA, the CDR3 is TGTGCCAGTAGTATAGCGGGCGCGGGAGCAGATACGCAGTATTTT.

The chain carries TRBV6-5 and TRBJ1-2; possible D gene TRBD1, 5 bases. The CDR3 has 16 amino acids. Germline V gives CDR1 MNHEY, CDR2 SVGAGI. Trimming left V 2 bases short and J 8 bases short, with 21 bases between. CDR3 coding DNA: TGTGCCAGCAGTTACCCGATTGGGGAGGGGCTGAGAGGCTACACCTTC. This gives the protein CASSYPIGEGLRGYTF.

This rearrangement joins TRBV7-6 to TRBJ2-2; TRBD2 might be the D (6 bases). Germline CDR1 SGHVS, CDR2 FNYEAQ. The CDR3 extends over 15 amino acids. The ends were cut back, 4 bases at V and 6 bases at J, with 15 bases in the middle. CDR3 sequence: CASSWTSGGAGELFF. CDR3 coding DNA: TGTGCCAGCAGCTGGACCTCTGGCGGGGCCGGGGAGCTGTTTTTT. The full variable domain, rest sourced from reference TRBV7-6 and TRBJ2-2, is GAGVSQSPRYKVTKRGQDVALRCDPISGHVSLYWYRQALGQGPEFLTYFNYEAQQDKSGLPNDRFSAERPEGSISTLTIQRTEQRDSAMYRCASSWTSGGAGELFFGEGSRLTVL.

The V and J genes are TRBV24-1 and TRBJ2-2, with TRBD2 as a possible D gene (5 bases). The CDR3 runs 15 residues. Germline-derived CDR1 and CDR2 are KGHDR and SFDVKD. V lost 1 base to trimming and J lost 1 base, with 6 bases between them. The CDR3 DNA sequence: TGTGCCACCAGTGATTTCCGGGAGAACACCGGGGAGCTGTTTTTT. Translation gives CATSDFRENTGELFF.

V is TRBV9 and J is TRBJ2-1; D perhaps matches TRBD1 (7 bases). Trimming cost V 0 bases and J 3 bases, with 13 bases left between them. Germline lookup yields CDR1 SGDLS and CDR2 YYNGEE. The CDR3 loop spans 16 amino acids. This CDR3 reads CASSVDGGGVYNEQFF. CDR3 DNA: TGTGCCAGCAGCGTAGATGGAGGGGGCGTCTACAATGAGCAGTTCTTC.

This clone was observed once. The chain is built from TRBV4-3 and TRBJ1-1, with D unclear. The V gene's germline CDR1 is LGHNA and CDR2 YSLEER. Deletions cut 1 base from V and 3 bases from J, with 6 bases between. CDR3 length: 13 residues. The CDR3 nucleotides read TGCGCCAGCAGCCAAGGGCGGGACACTGAAGCTTTCTTT. Amino acids: CASSQGRDTEAFF.

This clone was recorded only once. The genes are TRBV7-2 and TRBJ2-5; the match to TRBD1 covers 9 bases. The V and J ends lost 6 bases and 4 bases, in that order; junction bases with no gene match: 6. Germline assignment: CDR1 SGHTA and CDR2 FQGNSA. The CDR3 runs to 14 residues. The CDR3 nucleotides are TGTGCCAGCAGGACCGCGGGACAGGGAGAGACCCAGTACTTC. Translating gives CASRTAGQGETQYF.

V gene TRBV6-1 combines with J gene TRBJ1-1; 7 bases are a match to TRBD1. Trimming at V came to 2 bases and at J to 0 bases, leaving 3 bases not matched to a gene. CDR1 is MNHNS and CDR2 is SASEGT in the germline V gene. This CDR3 has 15 residues. Here the CDR3 reads CASSELQGLNTEAFF. CDR3 bases: TGTGCCAGCAGTGAACTACAGGGGCTGAACACTGAAGCTTTCTTT.

The chain carries TRBV5-1 and TRBJ1-1; 7 nucleotides align to TRBD1. The germline V gene has CDR1 SGHRS and CDR2 YFSETQ. The CDR3 totals 15 residues. V dropped 4 bases and J dropped 1; count of bases not matched to a gene: 7. The CDR3 DNA reads as TGCGCCAGCAGCCCGTTTGGGACAGCGAACACTGAAGCTTTCTTT. Amino acid sequence: CASSPFGTANTEAFF.

This chain links TRBV7-2 with TRBJ2-1; 11 bases line up with TRBD2. The germline CDR1 and CDR2 sequences are SGHTA and FQGNSA. The J segment lost 0 bases and the V segment lost 8 bases, leaving 15 bases of the junction unmatched. CDR3 length equals 19 residues. Written as DNA, the CDR3 is TGTGCCAGCGGCACTAGCGGGGGTGCGTCACGGAGCTCCTACAATGAGCAGTTCTTC. It encodes CASGTSGGASRSSYNEQFF.

This clone was picked up one time. As DNA, the CDR3 is TGCAGCGCCCGAGGTGATACGCAGTATTTT. Amino acid sequence: CSARGDTQYF. The V gene is TRBV29-1, the J gene TRBJ2-3; D not resolved. V dropped 7 bases and J dropped 6 bases, with 8 bases sitting between them. This CDR3 is 10 amino acids long. The germline CDR1 and CDR2 sequences are SQVTM and ANQGSEA.

The chain is built from TRBV4-1 and TRBJ1-6; D is unclear. Germline CDR1 is MGHRA and CDR2 is YSYEKL. This CDR3 region has 14 residues. Trimming pared 5 bases from V and 8 bases from J, leaving 13 bases between. The CDR3 loop reads CASSYEGGDSPLHF. As DNA, the CDR3 is TGCGCCAGCAGCTACGAGGGTGGCGATTCACCCCTCCACTTT.

V is TRBV7-9 and J is TRBJ1-1; D might be TRBD1 (5 bases). The CDR3 is 15 amino acids. V was trimmed by 5 bases and J by 0 bases, leaving 13 bases between them. Germline CDR1 and CDR2: SEHNR and FQNEAQ (reference sequence). The CDR3 DNA follows: TGTGCCAGCAGCGGATGGGACTCAATGAACACTGAAGCTTTCTTT. The encoded protein is CASSGWDSMNTEAFF.

This clone came up a few times. The chain uses TRBV9 and TRBJ2-3, with 11 bases lining up with TRBD2. The germline V gene encodes CDR1 SGDLS and CDR2 YYNGEE. Unmatched junction bases numbered 16, after V lost 3 bases and J lost 4 bases. The length of the CDR3 is 19 residues. CDR3 residues: CASSAYGTSGVWTADTQYF. The CDR3 DNA sequence: TGTGCCAGCAGCGCCTACGGGACTAGCGGCGTTTGGACTGCAGATACGCAGTATTTT.

The V gene is TRBV5-5, the J gene TRBJ2-1; 10 bases agree with TRBD1. Germline V gives CDR1 SGHKS, CDR2 YYEKEE (reference sequence). The CDR3 runs to 14 residues. Trimming took 3 bases from V and 7 from J; bases not matched to a gene: 4. The CDR3 loop is CASSSRDRGNEQFF. The CDR3 DNA reads TGTGCCAGCAGCTCCCGGGACAGGGGAAATGAGCAGTTCTTC.

The rearrangement joins TRBV2 to TRBJ2-1; 11 bases map to TRBD2. The CDR3 extends over 15 amino acids. Germline trimming cut 6 bases from V and 4 bases from J; bases unmatched to any gene: 5. Germline CDR1 is SNHLY and CDR2 is FYNNEI. CDR3 coding DNA: TGTGCCAGCAGGGGGGGACTAGCGGATTACAATGAGCAGTTCTTC. Its protein product is CASRGGLADYNEQFF.